This T cell receptor beta chain stems from a study of shared clonotypes between healthy human individuals. Germline V gene sequence: CDR1 LGHNT, CDR2 FRNRAP. The trim removed 7 bases at V and 4 bases at J, leaving 17 bases unmatched. This CDR3 region has 18 residues. This table comes from immunoSEQ multiplex PCR, and its TCRdb copy is limited to in-frame clones, with some not included. The sample has about 2.2 million clones; 90% to 95% are singletons. CD45RO-negative CD8 cells positively selected for CCR7 made up the naive population, which excluded terminally differentiated effector memory CD45RA+ cells.

The receptor was derived from a man aged 18 to 35 in good health. Some clones in this sample may be carry-over from other donors' samples. The sequenced sample was naive CD8+ T cells from PBMCs. V and J are TRBV12-5 and TRBJ2-7, with 12 bases identical to TRBD2. CDR3 region: CASAKRSASGRERYEQYF. The CDR3 DNA reads as TGTGCTAGTGCCAAGAGGTCTGCTAGCGGGAGGGAGAGATACGAGCAGTACTTC.